The sequence of this T cell receptor beta chain was determined in a study of post-analysis software for immune sequencing data. For this clonotype: As yet, its antigen is unknown.

The TCR beta cDNA libraries carried unique molecular identifiers. TCRdb fed the PCR reads into MiXCR, producing one record per CDR3 protein. Here the sample spans approximately 360,000 distinct CDR3 sequences, approximately 38% being singletons. Study results and limitations: In patients, TRBV5-6, TRBV5-1 and TRBV20-1 belonged to about five TRBV segments found more frequently than in controls.

From germline, CDR1 is SGHTA and CDR2 FQGTGA. V was pared by 2 bases and J by 11 bases, with 18 bases between. The CDR3 runs to 14 residues. The clonotype was recovered from a girl between 5 and 17 years old with multiple sclerosis. Sequenced material: blood. The chain recombines TRBV7-3 with TRBJ1-1, with TRBD1 as a possible D gene (6 bases). DNA of the CDR3: TGTGCCAGCAGCTTATCACCGATGGGGGGCATCGCTTTCTTT. Protein: CASSLSPMGGIAFF. Looking up the rest from reference TRBV7-3 and TRBJ1-1 gives the full variable domain: GAGVSQTPSNKVTEKGKYVELRCDPISGHTALYWYRQSLGQGPEFLIYFQGTGAADDSGLPNDRFFAVRPEGSVSTLKIQRTERGDSAVYLCASSLSPMGGIAFFGQGTRLTVV.